Each of the 27 T cell receptor beta chains below was sequenced from the same sample in a study of OX40 agonist ivuxolimab in advanced cancers. The assay was immunoSEQ multiplex PCR, and TCRdb's table has in-frame clones only and misses some. The repertoire has 50,000 to 65,000 clones, roughly 85% of them found once; the top ten carry less than 0.75%. This material consisted of CD4+ or CD8+ T cells sorted from blood, taken in a trial of the OX40 agonist ivuxolimab. These receptors all stem from an adult with an advanced solid tumor such as melanoma, head and neck, liver or kidney cancer.

This sequence joins TRBV5-4 and TRBJ2-7; D unclear. The CDR3 contains 14 residues. V shed 0 bases and J shed 6 bases, with 13 bases lying between them. The V gene's germline CDR1 is SGHNT and CDR2 YYREEE (reference sequence). The CDR3 region is CASSLVRKGGEQYF. Written as DNA, the CDR3 is TGTGCCAGCAGCTTGGTCAGGAAGGGTGGCGAGCAGTACTTC.

The chain links TRBV6-1 to TRBJ2-3; 9 bases match TRBD2. Per germline, CDR1 MNHNS and CDR2 SASEGT. V was pared by 2 bases and J by 3 bases, with 9 bases of the junction left unmatched. CDR3 length: 17 residues. The CDR3 region has the DNA TGTGCCAGCAGTGAATGGGGGGCGGGAGGGTCAACAGATACGCAGTATTTT. Protein sequence: CASSEWGAGGSTDTQYF.

The V gene is TRBV4-1, the J gene TRBJ2-5, with D possibly matching TRBD2 (5 bases). This CDR3 is built from 16 residues. The V end was cut by 3 bases, the J end by 5 bases, with 19 bases between. Per the germline V gene, CDR1 is MGHRA and CDR2 is YSYEKL. CDR3 coding DNA: TGCGCCAGCAGCCAGGGAGAGACACCACGGCGGGAGACCCAGTACTTC. Its protein product is CASSQGETPRRETQYF.

This clone is a singleton in its sample. The chain employs TRBV2 and TRBJ1-5; 8 nucleotides line up with TRBD1. CDR1 is SNHLY, CDR2 FYNNEI, per germline. V was pared by 5 bases and J by 7 bases, with 7 bases of the junction left unmatched. There are 14 residues in the CDR3. The CDR3: CASSSDRVNQPQHF. DNA for the CDR3: TGTGCCAGCAGTTCGGACAGGGTAAACCAGCCCCAGCATTTT.

The rearrangement joins TRBV10-3 to TRBJ1-6; D is unresolved. The germline V and J ends were trimmed by 0 bases and 8 bases, with 5 bases remaining between them. In germline, CDR1 is ENHRY, CDR2 SYGVKD. The CDR3 contains 13 residues. The CDR3 is CAISESTDSPLHF. The CDR3 nucleotides read TGTGCCATCAGTGAGTCCACAGATTCACCCCTCCACTTT.

The CDR3, as DNA: TGTGCCAGCAGCCTGGGGGGTGAAAAACTGTTTTTT. The encoded protein is CASSLGGEKLFF. V gene TRBV11-3 combines with J gene TRBJ1-4; D might be TRBD1 (5 bases). CDR1 SGHNT and CDR2 YENEEA come from the germline V gene. The CDR3 runs 12 residues. Trimming pared 5 bases from V and 7 bases from J, leaving 8 bases between.

This clone was counted a few times. The chain has TRBV7-6 and TRBJ2-7; 12 bases match TRBD2. Germline V gene sequence: CDR1 SGHVS, CDR2 FNYEAQ. This CDR3 is built from 16 residues. V lost 1 base, J lost 4 bases, and 5 bases stayed unmatched. This CDR3 reads CASSLEGTSGRYEQYF. The CDR3 nucleotides are TGTGCCAGCAGCTTAGAAGGGACTAGCGGGCGTTACGAGCAGTACTTC.

The genes are TRBV11-3 and TRBJ2-1, with unresolved D. The length of the CDR3 is 13 residues. The germline V gene has CDR1 SGHNT and CDR2 YENEEA. Trimming left V 5 bases short and J 5 bases short, with 10 bases between. The chain's CDR3 is CASSATDDNEQFF. The CDR3 coding sequence is TGTGCCAGCAGCGCCACTGACGACAATGAGCAGTTCTTC.

The chain recombines TRBV7-3 with TRBJ2-2; D is tentatively TRBD1 or TRBD2 (6 bases each). The CDR3 totals 15 residues. Trimming took off 5 bases at V and 6 bases at J, with 16 bases between the two ends. Germline lookup yields CDR1 SGHTA and CDR2 FQGTGA. The CDR3 reads CASSPGRRGAGELFF. In DNA form, the CDR3 reads TGTGCCAGCAGCCCGGGACGGAGGGGGGCCGGGGAGCTGTTTTTT. Using reference TRBV7-3 and TRBJ2-2 for the parts outside the CDR3, the full variable domain is GAGVSQTPSNKVTEKGKYVELRCDPISGHTALYWYRQSLGQGPEFLIYFQGTGAADDSGLPNDRFFAVRPEGSVSTLKIQRTERGDSAVYLCASSPGRRGAGELFFGEGSRLTVL.

The CDR3 bases are TGTGCCAGCAGCTTAGAAGTGCTAGCCAAAAACATTCAGTACTTC. It yields the protein CASSLEVLAKNIQYF. V usage is TRBV7-8 and J usage is TRBJ2-4; D ambiguous. Between the trimmed V and J ends, which lost 1 base and 0 bases, there was a span of 7 bases. The CDR3 sequence is 15 residues long. CDR1 and CDR2 from the germline V gene are SGHVS and FQNEAQ.

The rearrangement uses TRBV7-2 and TRBJ1-5; weak D call: TRBD1 (5 bases). The CDR3 extends over 12 amino acids. Germline V lookup: CDR1 SGHTA, CDR2 FQGNSA. Trimming stripped 5 bases from V and 6 bases from J, with 8 bases between. This CDR3 is CASSPGTQPQHF. The CDR3 region has the DNA TGTGCCAGCAGCCCCGGGACTCAGCCCCAGCATTTT.

This clone was recorded once. This chain uses TRBV4-1 with TRBJ2-5; the match to TRBD1 covers 10 bases. The J call could be wrong; TRBJ2-7 is a better fit for the DNA end. The germline CDR1 and CDR2 sequences are MGHRA and YSYEKL. CDR3 length: 15 amino acids. The CDR3 DNA is TGCGCCAGCAGCCCCACCGGGACAGGGGATTACGAGCAGTACTTC. It codes for CASSPTGTGDYEQYF.

The table lists this clone with a count of one. This sequence joins TRBV19 and TRBJ2-1, with TRBD2 matching over 7 bases. The CDR3 is 15 residues long. V trimming: 2 bases; J trimming: 3 bases; junction bases outside the gene matches: 4. From germline, CDR1 is LNHDA and CDR2 SQIVND (reference sequence). CDR3 protein: CASSIPSGYYNEQFF. CDR3 bases: TGTGCCAGTAGTATACCTAGCGGATACTACAATGAGCAGTTCTTC.

The genes are TRBV14 and TRBJ2-1; possible D gene TRBD2, 6 bases. The CDR3 consists of 14 residues. V was cut by 6 bases and J by 10 bases, with 19 bases left in between. CDR1 and CDR2 from the germline V gene are SGHDN and FVKESK. In nucleotides, the CDR3 is TGTGCCAGCAGTGCGACTAGGGCACGAATGGAGCAGTTCTTC. It yields the protein CASSATRARMEQFF.

This chain uses TRBV19 with TRBJ1-5; maybe TRBD1 (5 bases). Germline assignment: CDR1 LNHDA and CDR2 SQIVND (reference sequence). This CDR3 is built from 16 residues. V lost 6 bases, J lost 2 bases, and 17 bases lay in between. The CDR3: CASRLSGTAGNQPQHF. CDR3 in DNA: TGTGCCAGTAGGCTTTCCGGGACCGCGGGCAATCAGCCCCAGCATTTT.

The chain combines TRBV6-5 with TRBJ2-2; D is uncertain. The CDR3 spans 13 residues. V was cut by 6 bases and J by 6 bases, with 11 bases left in between. From germline, CDR1 is MNHEY and CDR2 SVGAGI. Here the CDR3 DNA reads TGTGCCAGCAGGAGGACCTCCCCCGGGGAGCTGTTTTTT. Its protein is CASRRTSPGELFF.

The chain has TRBV6-5 and TRBJ2-7; D might be TRBD1 (6 bases). The CDR3 extends over 15 amino acids. The V and J ends lost 6 bases and 2 bases respectively, with 17 bases between them. Germline V gene data show CDR1 as MNHEY and CDR2 as SVGAGI. This CDR3 is CASSNDRSATYEQYF. In DNA, the CDR3 is TGTGCCAGCAGCAACGACAGGTCTGCTACCTACGAGCAGTACTTC.

This rearrangement joins TRBV18 to TRBJ1-6; TRBD1 might be the D (6 bases). CDR3 length: 15 residues. V shed 0 bases and J shed 10 bases, with 13 bases lying between them. CDR1 is KGHSH and CDR2 is LQKENI in the germline V gene. CDR3 amino acids: CASSPPAGVGSPLHF. In nucleotides, the CDR3 is TGTGCCAGCTCACCACCCGCAGGGGTGGGATCACCCCTCCACTTT.

The CDR3, as DNA: TGCGCCAGCAGTGATGATGGGAATGAGCAGTTCTTC. Translation gives CASSDDGNEQFF. The chain carries TRBV10-2 and TRBJ2-1; D is unclear. The CDR3 contains 12 residues. Germline CDR1 and CDR2: WSHSY and SAAADI. V lost 3 bases and J lost 7, with 7 bases in between.

V is TRBV5-6 and J is TRBJ2-1; D is unclear. Germline CDR1 reads SGHDT; CDR2 reads YYEEEE. V dropped 3 bases and J dropped 4 bases, with 14 bases sitting between them. This CDR3 has 15 residues. The CDR3 protein is CASSSSDFRYNEQFF. CDR3 nucleotides: TGTGCCAGCAGCTCGTCAGATTTCCGATACAATGAGCAGTTCTTC.

V is TRBV27 and J is TRBJ2-7; D is possibly TRBD1 or TRBD2 (6 bases each). The V end lost 5 bases, the J end lost 2 bases, and 19 bases lay between the germline ends. Germline V gene data show CDR1 as MNHEY and CDR2 as SMNVEV (reference sequence). CDR3 length: 16 amino acids. The CDR3, as DNA: TGTGCCAGCAGTATCCTAGGGGGGAGACCCGCCTACGAGCAGTACTTC. Its protein is CASSILGGRPAYEQYF.

The rearrangement joins TRBV5-1 to TRBJ2-2; 9 positions match TRBD2. From germline, CDR1 is SGHRS and CDR2 YFSETQ. V shed 2 bases, J shed 1 base, and the junction held 0 bases outside the gene matches. This CDR3 comprises 15 residues. Here the CDR3 DNA reads TGCGCCAGCAGCTTTAGCGGGGGGAACACCGGGGAGCTGTTTTTT. Protein: CASSFSGGNTGELFF.

The chain couples TRBV5-1 to TRBJ2-3; 9 positions match TRBD2. CDR1 and CDR2 (germline): SGHRS, YFSETQ. This CDR3 region has 16 residues. The J segment lost 2 bases and the V segment lost 4 bases, leaving 8 bases of the junction unmatched. DNA of the CDR3: TGCGCCAGCAGCGAAACCGCTAGCGGGGCCACAGATACGCAGTATTTT. Residues: CASSETASGATDTQYF.

The chain combines TRBV5-1 with TRBJ2-2; tentative D call: TRBD1 (6 bases). Germline CDR1 SGHRS, CDR2 YFSETQ. Trimming cost V 7 bases and J 0 bases, with 19 bases left between them. This CDR3 contains 17 residues. Here the CDR3 reads CASVTSGGIANTGELFF. In DNA form, the CDR3 reads TGCGCCAGCGTTACTTCTGGGGGCATAGCGAACACCGGGGAGCTGTTTTTT.

The chain has TRBV5-1 and TRBJ2-7; D not resolved. V was clipped by 8 bases and J by 2 bases, with 17 bases between them. The length of the CDR3 is 14 residues. Looked up from germline, CDR1 is SGHRS and CDR2 is YFSETQ. The CDR3 reads CARRVSTGPYEQYF. CDR3 DNA sequence: TGCGCCAGGAGAGTCTCCACGGGCCCCTACGAGCAGTACTTC.

This chain connects TRBV5-1 to TRBJ2-1; tentatively, D is TRBD2 (7 bases). The germline V gene encodes CDR1 SGHRS and CDR2 YFSETQ. Trimming took off 4 bases at V and 3 bases at J, with 17 bases between the two ends. The CDR3 runs to 16 residues. CDR3 amino acids: CASSLGARDYYNEQFF. CDR3 in DNA: TGCGCCAGCAGCCTGGGGGCCCGGGACTACTACAATGAGCAGTTCTTC.

V and J are TRBV5-5 and TRBJ2-7, with D maybe TRBD2 (6 bases). The V gene's germline CDR1 is SGHKS and CDR2 YYEKEE (reference sequence). V lost 0 bases and J 2 bases, leaving 12 bases between the germline ends. The CDR3 has 15 residues. In nucleotides, the CDR3 is TGTGCCAGCAGCTTGGTTGTCGGGGGAACCTACGAGCAGTACTTC. Translation gives CASSLVVGGTYEQYF.